A single T cell receptor beta chain is shown here with its context. This entry comes from a study of a mutant IDH1 vaccine in newly diagnosed glioma. The method was immunoSEQ multiplex PCR; TCRdb's version includes in-frame clones alone and lacks a portion of them. The sample yields some 87,000 clones, around three quarters seen once. The ends lost 4 bases at V and 7 bases at J; junction bases unmatched: 5. Germline V gene data show CDR1 as SEHNR and CDR2 as FQNEAQ (reference sequence). The CDR3 has 16 amino acids. Time point of the sample: baseline, week 1 (first vaccination visit). As for treatment: pre-vaccination baseline after standard-of-care therapy.

J is TRBJ2-1 and V is TRBV7-9, with TRBD2 matching 15 bases. Sequenced here: PBMCs, sampled from a glioma patient treated with radiotherapy, temozolomide or both. The TCR sequence derives from a man aged 35 to 55 with glioma. The CDR3 DNA sequence: TGTGCCAGCAGCTCGCGGACTAGCGGGAGGGGTAATGAGCAGTTCTTC. Translation: CASSSRTSGRGNEQFF.